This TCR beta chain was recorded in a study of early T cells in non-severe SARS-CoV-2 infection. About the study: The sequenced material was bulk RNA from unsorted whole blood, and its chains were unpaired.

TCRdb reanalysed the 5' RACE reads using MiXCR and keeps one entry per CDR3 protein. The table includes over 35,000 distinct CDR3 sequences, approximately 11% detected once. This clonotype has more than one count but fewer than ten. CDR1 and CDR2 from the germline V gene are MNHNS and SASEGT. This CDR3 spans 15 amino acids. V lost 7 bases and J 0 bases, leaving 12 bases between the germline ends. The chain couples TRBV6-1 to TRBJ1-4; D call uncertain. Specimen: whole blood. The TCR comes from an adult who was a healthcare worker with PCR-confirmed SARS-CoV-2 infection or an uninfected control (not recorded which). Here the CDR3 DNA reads TGTGCCAGCACCGACGACCCCGCAACTAATGAAAAACTGTTTTTT. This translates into CASTDDPATNEKLFF.